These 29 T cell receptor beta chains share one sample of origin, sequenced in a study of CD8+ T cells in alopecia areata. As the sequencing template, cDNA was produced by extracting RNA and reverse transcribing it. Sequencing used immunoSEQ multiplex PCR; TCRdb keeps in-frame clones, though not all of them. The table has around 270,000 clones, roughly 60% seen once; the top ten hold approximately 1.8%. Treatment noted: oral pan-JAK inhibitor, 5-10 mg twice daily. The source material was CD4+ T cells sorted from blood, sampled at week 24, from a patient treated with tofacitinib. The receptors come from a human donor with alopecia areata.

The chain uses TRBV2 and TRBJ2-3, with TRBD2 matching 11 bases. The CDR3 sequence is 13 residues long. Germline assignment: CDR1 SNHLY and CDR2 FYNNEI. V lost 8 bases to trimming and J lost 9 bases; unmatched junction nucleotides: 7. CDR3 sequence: CASVSSGGLTQYF. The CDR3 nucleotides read TGTGCCAGCGTGTCTAGCGGGGGGCTAACGCAGTATTTT.

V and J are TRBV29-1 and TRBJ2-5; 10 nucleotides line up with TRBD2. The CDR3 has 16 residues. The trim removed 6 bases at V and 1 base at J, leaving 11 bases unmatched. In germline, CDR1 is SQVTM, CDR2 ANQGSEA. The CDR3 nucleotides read TGCAGCGTCAAAGGGCTAGCGGGGGACCTCCAAGAGACCCAGTACTTC. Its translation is CSVKGLAGDLQETQYF.

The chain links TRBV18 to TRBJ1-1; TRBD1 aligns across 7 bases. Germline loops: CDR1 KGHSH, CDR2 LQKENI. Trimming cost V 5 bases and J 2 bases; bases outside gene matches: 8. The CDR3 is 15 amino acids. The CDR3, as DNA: TGTGCCAGCTCAGAAGGACAGGCTCAAAACACTGAAGCTTTCTTT. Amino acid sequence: CASSEGQAQNTEAFF.

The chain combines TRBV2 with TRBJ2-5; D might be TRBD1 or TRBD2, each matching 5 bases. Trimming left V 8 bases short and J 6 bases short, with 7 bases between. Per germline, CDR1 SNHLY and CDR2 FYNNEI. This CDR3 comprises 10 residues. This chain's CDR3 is CASGGKTQYF. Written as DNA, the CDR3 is TGTGCCAGCGGGGGAAAGACCCAGTACTTC.

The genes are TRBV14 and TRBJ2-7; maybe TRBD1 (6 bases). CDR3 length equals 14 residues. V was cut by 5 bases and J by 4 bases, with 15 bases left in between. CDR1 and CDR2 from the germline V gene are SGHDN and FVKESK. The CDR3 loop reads CASSIQQGRYEQYF. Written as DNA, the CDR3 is TGTGCCAGCAGCATCCAACAGGGCAGATACGAGCAGTACTTC. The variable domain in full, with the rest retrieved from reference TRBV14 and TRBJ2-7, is EAGVTQFPSHSVIEKGQTVTLRCDPISGHDNLYWYRRVMGKEIKFLLHFVKESKQDESGMPNNRFLAERTGGTYSTLKVQPAELEDSGVYFCASSIQQGRYEQYFGPGTRLTVT.

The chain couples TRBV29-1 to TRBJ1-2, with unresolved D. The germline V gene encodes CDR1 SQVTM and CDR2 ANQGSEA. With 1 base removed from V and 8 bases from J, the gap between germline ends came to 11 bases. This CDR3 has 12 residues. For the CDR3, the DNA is TGCAGCGTTGAAGGGACCTCGGACGGCTACACCTTC. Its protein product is CSVEGTSDGYTF.

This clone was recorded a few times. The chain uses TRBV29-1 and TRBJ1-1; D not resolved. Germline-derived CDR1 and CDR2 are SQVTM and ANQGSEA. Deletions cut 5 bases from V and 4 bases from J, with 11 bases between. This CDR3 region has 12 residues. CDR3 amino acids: CSVRPGGTEAFF. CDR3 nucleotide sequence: TGCAGCGTTAGACCGGGAGGCACTGAAGCTTTCTTT.

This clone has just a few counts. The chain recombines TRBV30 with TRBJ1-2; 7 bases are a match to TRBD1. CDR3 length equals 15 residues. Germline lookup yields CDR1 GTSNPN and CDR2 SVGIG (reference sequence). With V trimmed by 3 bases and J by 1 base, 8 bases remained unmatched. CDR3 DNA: TGTGCCTGGAGGGATCGCAGGGGGGTTAACTATGGCTACACCTTC. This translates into CAWRDRRGVNYGYTF.

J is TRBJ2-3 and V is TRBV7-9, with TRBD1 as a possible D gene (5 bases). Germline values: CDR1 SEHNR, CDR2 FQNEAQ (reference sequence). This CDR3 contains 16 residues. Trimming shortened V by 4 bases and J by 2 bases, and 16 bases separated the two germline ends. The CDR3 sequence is CASSSVVQGTTDTQYF. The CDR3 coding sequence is TGTGCCAGCAGCTCCGTGGTCCAGGGCACCACAGATACGCAGTATTTT.

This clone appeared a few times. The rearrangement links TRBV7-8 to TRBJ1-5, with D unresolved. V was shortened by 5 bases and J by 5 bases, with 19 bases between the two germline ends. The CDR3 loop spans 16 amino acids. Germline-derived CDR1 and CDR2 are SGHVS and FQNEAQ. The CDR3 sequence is CASSVGRGITDQPQHF. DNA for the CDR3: TGTGCCAGCAGCGTAGGAAGAGGAATAACGGATCAGCCCCAGCATTTT.

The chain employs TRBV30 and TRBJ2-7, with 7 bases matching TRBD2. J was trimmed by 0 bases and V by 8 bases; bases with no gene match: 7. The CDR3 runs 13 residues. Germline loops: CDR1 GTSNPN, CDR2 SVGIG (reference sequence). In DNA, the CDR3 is TGTGCCGGGGACTATCCGAGCTCCTACGAGCAGTACTTC. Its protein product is CAGDYPSSYEQYF. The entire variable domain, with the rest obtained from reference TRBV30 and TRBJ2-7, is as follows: SQTIHQWPATLVQPVGSPLSLECTVEGTSNPNLYWYRQAAGRGLQLLFYSVGIGQISSEVPQNLSASRPQDRQFILSSKKLLLSDSGFYLCAGDYPSSYEQYFGPGTRLTVT.

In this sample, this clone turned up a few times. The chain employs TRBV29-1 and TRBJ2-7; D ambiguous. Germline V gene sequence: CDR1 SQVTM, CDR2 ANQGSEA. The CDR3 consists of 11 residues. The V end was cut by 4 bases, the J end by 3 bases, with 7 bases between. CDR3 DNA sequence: TGCAGCGTTGCACTTAACTACGAGCAGTACTTC. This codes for CSVALNYEQYF.

CDR3 amino acids: CASSLRPGETGANVLTF. CDR3 nucleotides: TGCGCCAGCAGCTTGCGGCCAGGGGAAACCGGGGCCAACGTCCTGACTTTC. The rearrangement uses TRBV5-1 and TRBJ2-6; a weak D match, TRBD1 (6 bases). V lost 1 base and J 4 bases, leaving 15 bases between the germline ends. Per the germline V gene, CDR1 is SGHRS and CDR2 is YFSETQ. This CDR3 contains 17 residues.

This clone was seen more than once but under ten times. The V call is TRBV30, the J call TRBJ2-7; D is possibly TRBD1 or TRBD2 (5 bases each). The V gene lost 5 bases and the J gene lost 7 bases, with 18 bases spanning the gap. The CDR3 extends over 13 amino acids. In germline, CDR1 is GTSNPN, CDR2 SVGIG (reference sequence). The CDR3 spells CAWDGKGSREQYF. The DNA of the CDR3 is TGTGCCTGGGACGGGAAGGGGTCGAGGGAGCAGTACTTC.

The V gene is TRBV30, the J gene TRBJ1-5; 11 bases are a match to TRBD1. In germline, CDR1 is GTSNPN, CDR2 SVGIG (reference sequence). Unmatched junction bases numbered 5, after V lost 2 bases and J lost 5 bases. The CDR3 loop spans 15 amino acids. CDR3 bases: TGTGCCTGGAGTAAGGGACAGGGGGGAGATCAGCCCCAGCATTTT. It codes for CAWSKGQGGDQPQHF.

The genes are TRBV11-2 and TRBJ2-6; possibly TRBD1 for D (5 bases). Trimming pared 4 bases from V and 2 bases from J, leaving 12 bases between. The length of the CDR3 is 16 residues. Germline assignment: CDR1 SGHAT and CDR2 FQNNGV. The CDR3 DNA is TGTGCCAGCAGCTCCCGGAAACAGGCTGGGGCCAACGTCCTGACTTTC. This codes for CASSSRKQAGANVLTF.

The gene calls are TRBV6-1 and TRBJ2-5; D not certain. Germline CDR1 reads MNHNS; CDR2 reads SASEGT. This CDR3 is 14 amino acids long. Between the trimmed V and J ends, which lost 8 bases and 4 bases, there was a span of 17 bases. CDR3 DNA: TGTGCCAGCTCAGGAAGCCGACGTCCAGAGACCCAGTACTTC. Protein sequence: CASSGSRRPETQYF.

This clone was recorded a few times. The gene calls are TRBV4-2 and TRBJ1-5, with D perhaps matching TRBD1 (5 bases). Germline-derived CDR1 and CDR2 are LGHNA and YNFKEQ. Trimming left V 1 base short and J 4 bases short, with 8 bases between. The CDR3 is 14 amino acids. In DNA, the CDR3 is TGTGCCAGCAGCCAAGTAGGGGAAAATCAGCCCCAGCATTTT. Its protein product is CASSQVGENQPQHF.

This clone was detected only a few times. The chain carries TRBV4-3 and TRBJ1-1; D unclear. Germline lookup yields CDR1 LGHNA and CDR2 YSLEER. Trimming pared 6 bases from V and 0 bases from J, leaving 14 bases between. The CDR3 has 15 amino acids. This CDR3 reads CASSYNAGLNTEAFF. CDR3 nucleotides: TGCGCCAGCAGTTACAACGCAGGCTTGAACACTGAAGCTTTCTTT.

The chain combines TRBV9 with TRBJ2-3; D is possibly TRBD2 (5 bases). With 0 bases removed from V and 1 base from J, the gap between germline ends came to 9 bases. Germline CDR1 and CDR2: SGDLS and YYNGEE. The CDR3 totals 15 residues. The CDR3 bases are TGTGCCAGCAGCGTAGGGGTTAGCGGCACAGATACGCAGTATTTT. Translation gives CASSVGVSGTDTQYF. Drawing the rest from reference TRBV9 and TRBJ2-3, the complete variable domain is DSGVTQTPKHLITATGQRVTLRCSPRSGDLSVYWYQQSLDQGLQFLIQYYNGEERAKGNILERFSAQQFPDLHSELNLSSLELGDSALYFCASSVGVSGTDTQYFGPGTRLTVL.

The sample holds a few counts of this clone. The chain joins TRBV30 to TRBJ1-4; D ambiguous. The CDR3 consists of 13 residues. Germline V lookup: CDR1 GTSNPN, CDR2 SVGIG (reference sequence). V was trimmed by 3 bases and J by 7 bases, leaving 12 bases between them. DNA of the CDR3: TGTGCCTGGAGCAAGGGTTCGGGTGAAAAACTGTTTTTT. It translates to CAWSKGSGEKLFF.

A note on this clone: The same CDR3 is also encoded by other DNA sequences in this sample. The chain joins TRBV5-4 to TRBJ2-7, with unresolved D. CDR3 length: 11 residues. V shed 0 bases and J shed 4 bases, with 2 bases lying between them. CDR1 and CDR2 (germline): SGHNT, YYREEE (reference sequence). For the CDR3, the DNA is TGTGCCAGCAGCTTGGATTACGAGCAGTACTTC. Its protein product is CASSLDYEQYF.

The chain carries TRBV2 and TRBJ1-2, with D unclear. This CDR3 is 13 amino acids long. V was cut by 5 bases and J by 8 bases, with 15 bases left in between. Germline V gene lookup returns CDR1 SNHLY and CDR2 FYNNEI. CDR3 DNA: TGTGCCAGCAGTTTCGACGCCCCACGGGGCTACACCTTC. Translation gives CASSFDAPRGYTF.

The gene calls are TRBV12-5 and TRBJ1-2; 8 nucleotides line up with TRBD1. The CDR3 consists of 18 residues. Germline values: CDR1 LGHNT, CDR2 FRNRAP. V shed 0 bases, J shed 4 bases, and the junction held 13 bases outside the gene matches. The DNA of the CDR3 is TGTGCTAGTGGTTTGGTAGTCCGGCCGGGACAGGTAACCTATGGCTACACCTTC. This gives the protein CASGLVVRPGQVTYGYTF.

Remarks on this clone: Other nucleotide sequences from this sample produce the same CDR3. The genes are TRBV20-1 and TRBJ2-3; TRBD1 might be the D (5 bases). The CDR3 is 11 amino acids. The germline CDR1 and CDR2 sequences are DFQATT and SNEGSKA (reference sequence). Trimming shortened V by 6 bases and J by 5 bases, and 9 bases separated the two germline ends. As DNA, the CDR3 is TGCAGTGCAATAAGGGGAGATACGCAGTATTTT. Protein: CSAIRGDTQYF.

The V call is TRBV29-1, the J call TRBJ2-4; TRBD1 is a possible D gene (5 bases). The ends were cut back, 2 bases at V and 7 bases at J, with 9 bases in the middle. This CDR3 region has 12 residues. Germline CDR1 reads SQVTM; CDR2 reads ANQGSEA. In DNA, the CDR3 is TGCAGCGTTGAACAGGGAAAGAACATTCAGTACTTC. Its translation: CSVEQGKNIQYF.

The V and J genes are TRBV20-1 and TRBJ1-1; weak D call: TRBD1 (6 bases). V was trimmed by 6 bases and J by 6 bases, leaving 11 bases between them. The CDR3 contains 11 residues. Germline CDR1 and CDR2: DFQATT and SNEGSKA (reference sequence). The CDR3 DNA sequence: TGCAGTGCCGGGGGCCACGCTGAAGCTTTCTTT. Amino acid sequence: CSAGGHAEAFF.

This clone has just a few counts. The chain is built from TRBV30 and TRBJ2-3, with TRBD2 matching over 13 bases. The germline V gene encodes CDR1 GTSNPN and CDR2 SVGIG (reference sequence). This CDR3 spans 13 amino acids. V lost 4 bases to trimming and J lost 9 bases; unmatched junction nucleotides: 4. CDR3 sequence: CAWTRTSGGTQYF. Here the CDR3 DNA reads TGTGCCTGGACCCGGACTAGCGGGGGAACGCAGTATTTT. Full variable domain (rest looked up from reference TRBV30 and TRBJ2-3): SQTIHQWPATLVQPVGSPLSLECTVEGTSNPNLYWYRQAAGRGLQLLFYSVGIGQISSEVPQNLSASRPQDRQFILSSKKLLLSDSGFYLCAWTRTSGGTQYFGPGTRLTVL.

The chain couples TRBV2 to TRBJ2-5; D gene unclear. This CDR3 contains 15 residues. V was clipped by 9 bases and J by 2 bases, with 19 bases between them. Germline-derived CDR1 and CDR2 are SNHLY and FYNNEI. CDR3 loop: CASRALGVPQETQYF. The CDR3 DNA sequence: TGTGCCAGTCGAGCATTAGGTGTGCCTCAAGAGACCCAGTACTTC.